The present T cell receptor (beta chain) was sequenced within a study of somatic mutations in cytotoxic T cells in rheumatoid arthritis. At the level of the study: After diagnosis, patient blood (about 30 ml EDTA) was drawn right away, before any treatment was given.

As regards this clone: Antigen: not known.

The study, taken as a whole, reports: With roughly 62 patients examined, roughly 8 had a largest CD8+ clone exceeding 20% of CD8+ cells.

The assay was immunoSEQ multiplex PCR, and TCRdb's table has in-frame clones only and misses some. The data contain 19,000 or so clones, over 75% of them singletons. The ends were cut back, 5 bases at V and 0 bases at J, with 14 bases in the middle. The CDR3 is made up of 15 amino acids. The germline V gene has CDR1 GTSNPN and CDR2 SVGIG (reference sequence). The sample taken for sequencing was CD8+ T cells sorted from blood. The V gene is TRBV30, the J gene TRBJ1-5; D uncertain. This receptor was obtained from a man aged 18 to 30 with rheumatoid arthritis. The CDR3 sequence: CAWGPGGHSNQPQHF. As DNA, the CDR3 is TGTGCCTGGGGTCCGGGAGGCCATAGCAATCAGCCCCAGCATTTT.